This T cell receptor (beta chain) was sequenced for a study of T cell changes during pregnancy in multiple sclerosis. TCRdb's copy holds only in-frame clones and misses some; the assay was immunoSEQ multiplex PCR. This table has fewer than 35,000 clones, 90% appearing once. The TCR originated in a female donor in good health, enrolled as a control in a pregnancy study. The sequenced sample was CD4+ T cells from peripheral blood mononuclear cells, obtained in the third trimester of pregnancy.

CDR3 sequence reads: CASSPGLGAGELFF. CDR3 DNA: TGTGCCAGCAGCCCCGGACTAGGCGCCGGGGAGCTGTTTTTT. The V call is TRBV7-2, the J call TRBJ2-2, with TRBD2 matching over 7 bases. The CDR3 consists of 14 residues. Unmatched junction bases numbered 6, after V lost 5 bases and J lost 6 bases. Germline V gene sequence: CDR1 SGHTA, CDR2 FQGNSA. The entire variable domain, with the rest obtained from reference TRBV7-2 and TRBJ2-2, is as follows: GAGVSQSPSNKVTEKGKDVELRCDPISGHTALYWYRQSLGQGLEFLIYFQGNSAPDKSGLPSDRFSAERTGGSVSTLTIQRTQQEDSAVYLCASSPGLGAGELFFGEGSRLTVL.